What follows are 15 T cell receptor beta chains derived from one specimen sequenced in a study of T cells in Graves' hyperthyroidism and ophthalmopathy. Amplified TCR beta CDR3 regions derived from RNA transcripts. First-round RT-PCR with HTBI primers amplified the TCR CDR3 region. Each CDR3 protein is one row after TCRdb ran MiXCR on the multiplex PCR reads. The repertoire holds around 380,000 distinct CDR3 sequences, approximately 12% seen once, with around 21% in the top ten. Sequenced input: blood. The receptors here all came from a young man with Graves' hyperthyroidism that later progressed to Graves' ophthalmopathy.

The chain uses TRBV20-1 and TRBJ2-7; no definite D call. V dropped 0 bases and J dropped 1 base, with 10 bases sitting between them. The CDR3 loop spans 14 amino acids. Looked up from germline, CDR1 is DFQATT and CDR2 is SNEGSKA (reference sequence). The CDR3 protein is CSARDQGRSYEQYF. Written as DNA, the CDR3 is TGCAGTGCTAGAGATCAAGGCCGATCCTACGAGCAGTACTTC.

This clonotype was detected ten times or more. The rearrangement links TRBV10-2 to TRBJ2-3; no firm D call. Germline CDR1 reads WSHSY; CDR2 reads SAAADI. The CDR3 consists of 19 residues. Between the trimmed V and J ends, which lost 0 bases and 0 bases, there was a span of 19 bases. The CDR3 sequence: CASSESFSLIFSSTDTQYF. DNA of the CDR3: TGCGCCAGCAGTGAGTCGTTCAGCCTCATCTTCTCTAGCACAGATACGCAGTATTTT.

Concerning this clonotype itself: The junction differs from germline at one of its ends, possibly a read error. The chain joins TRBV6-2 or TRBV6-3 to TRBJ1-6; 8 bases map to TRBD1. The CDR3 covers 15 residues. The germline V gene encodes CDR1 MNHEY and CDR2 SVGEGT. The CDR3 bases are TGTGCCAACAGTGGTTATACAGGGGGGTTTTCACCCCTCCACTTT. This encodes CANSGYTGGFSPLHF.

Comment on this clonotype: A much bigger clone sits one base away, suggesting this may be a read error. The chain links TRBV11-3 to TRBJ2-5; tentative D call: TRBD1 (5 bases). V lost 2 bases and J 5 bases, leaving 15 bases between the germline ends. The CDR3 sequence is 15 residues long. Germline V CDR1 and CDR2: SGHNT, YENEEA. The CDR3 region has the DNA TGTGCCAGCAGCTTATGGGTGACAGCTCCGGAGACCCAGTACTTC. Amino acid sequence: CASSLWVTAPETQYF.

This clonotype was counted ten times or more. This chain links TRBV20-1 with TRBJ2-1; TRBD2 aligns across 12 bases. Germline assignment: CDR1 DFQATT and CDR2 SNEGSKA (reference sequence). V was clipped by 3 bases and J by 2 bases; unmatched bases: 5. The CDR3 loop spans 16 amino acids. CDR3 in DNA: TGCAGTGCTAGGACTAGCGGGGGTCCACCCTACAATGAGCAGTTCTTC. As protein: CSARTSGGPPYNEQFF.

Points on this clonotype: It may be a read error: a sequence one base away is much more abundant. The CDR3 protein is CAISARGPQGADTQYF. CDR3 nucleotide sequence: TGTGCCATCAGTGCCAGAGGTCCCCAAGGAGCAGATACGCAGTATTTT. J is TRBJ2-3 and V is TRBV10-3; D unresolved. Trimming removed 4 bases from V and 4 bases from J, with 18 bases in between. The CDR3 contains 16 residues. CDR1 ENHRY and CDR2 SYGVKD come from the germline V gene.

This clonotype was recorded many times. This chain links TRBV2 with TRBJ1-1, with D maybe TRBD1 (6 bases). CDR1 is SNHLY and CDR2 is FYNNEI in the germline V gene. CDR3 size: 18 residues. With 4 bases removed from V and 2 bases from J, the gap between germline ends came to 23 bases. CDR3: CASSVGPRDTNLNTEAFF. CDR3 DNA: TGTGCCAGCAGTGTGGGGCCCCGGGACACCAACTTAAACACTGAAGCTTTCTTT.

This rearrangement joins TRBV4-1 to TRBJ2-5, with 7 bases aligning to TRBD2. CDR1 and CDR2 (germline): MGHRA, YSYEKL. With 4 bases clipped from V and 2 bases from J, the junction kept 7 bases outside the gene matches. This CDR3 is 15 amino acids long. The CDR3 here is CASSPGRGLQETQYF. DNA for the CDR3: TGCGCCAGCAGCCCTGGGAGGGGACTTCAAGAGACCCAGTACTTC.

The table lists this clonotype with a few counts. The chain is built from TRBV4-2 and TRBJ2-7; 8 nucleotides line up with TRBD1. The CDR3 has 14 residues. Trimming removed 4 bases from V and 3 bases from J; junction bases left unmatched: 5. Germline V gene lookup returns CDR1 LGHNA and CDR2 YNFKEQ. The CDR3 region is CASSRETGVYEQYF. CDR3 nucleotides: TGTGCCAGCAGCCGAGAGACAGGGGTCTACGAGCAGTACTTC.

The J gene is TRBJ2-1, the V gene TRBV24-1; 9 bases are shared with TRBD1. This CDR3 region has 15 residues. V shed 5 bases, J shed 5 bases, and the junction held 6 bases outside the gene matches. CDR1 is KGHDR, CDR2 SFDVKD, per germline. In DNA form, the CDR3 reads TGTGCCACCAGTGGCTACAGGGGGCTTGACAATGAGCAGTTCTTC. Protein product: CATSGYRGLDNEQFF.

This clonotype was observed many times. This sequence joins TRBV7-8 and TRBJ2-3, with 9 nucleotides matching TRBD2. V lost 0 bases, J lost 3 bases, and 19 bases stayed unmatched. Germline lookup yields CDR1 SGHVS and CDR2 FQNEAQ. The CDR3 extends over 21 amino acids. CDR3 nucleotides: TGTGCCAGCAGCTTAGCAGTAGTGGCGGTGATGTCGGCGGGGGGGACAGATACGCAGTATTTT. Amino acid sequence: CASSLAVVAVMSAGGTDTQYF.

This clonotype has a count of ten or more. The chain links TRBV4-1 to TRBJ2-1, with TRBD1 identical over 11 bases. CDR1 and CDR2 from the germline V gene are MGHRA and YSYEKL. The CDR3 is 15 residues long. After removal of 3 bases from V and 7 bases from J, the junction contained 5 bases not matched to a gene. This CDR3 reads CASSQHGTGGNEQFF. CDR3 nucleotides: TGCGCCAGCAGCCAGCACGGGACAGGGGGGAATGAGCAGTTCTTC.

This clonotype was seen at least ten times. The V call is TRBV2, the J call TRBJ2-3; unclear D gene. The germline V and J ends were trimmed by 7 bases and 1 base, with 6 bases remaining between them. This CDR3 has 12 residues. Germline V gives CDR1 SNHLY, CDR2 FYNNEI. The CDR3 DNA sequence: TGTGCCAGCACCGAACGCACAGATACGCAGTATTTT. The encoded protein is CASTERTDTQYF.

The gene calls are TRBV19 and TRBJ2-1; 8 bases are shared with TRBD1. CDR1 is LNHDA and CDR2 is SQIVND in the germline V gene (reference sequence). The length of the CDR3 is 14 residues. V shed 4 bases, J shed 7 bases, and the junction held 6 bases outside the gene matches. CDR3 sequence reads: CASSNTGGRNEQFF. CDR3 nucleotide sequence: TGTGCCAGTAGTAATACAGGGGGTAGGAATGAGCAGTTCTTC. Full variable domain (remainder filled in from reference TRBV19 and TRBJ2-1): DGGITQSPKYLFRKEGQNVTLSCEQNLNHDAMYWYRQDPGQGLRLIYYSQIVNDFQKGDIAEGYSVSREKKESFPLTVTSAQKNPTAFYLCASSNTGGRNEQFFGPGTRLTVL.

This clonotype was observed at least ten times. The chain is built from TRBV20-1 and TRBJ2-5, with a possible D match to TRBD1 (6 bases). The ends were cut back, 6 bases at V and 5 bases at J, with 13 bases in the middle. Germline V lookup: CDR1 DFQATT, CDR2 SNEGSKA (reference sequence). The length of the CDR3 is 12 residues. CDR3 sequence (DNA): TGCAGTGCCAGGAACAGGGTGGAGACCCAGTACTTC. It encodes CSARNRVETQYF.